The 23 T cell receptor beta chains below all came from one sample that was sequenced in a study of shared clonotypes between healthy human individuals. The method was immunoSEQ multiplex PCR; TCRdb's version includes in-frame clones alone and lacks a portion of them. The table records hundreds of thousands of clones, approximately 79% of them present only once. Sequencing was done on a sample of memory CD4+ T cells sorted from blood. Described subset: CD45RA-negative fraction. The receptors were gathered from a woman aged 25 to 39 in good health.

The V call is TRBV30, the J call TRBJ1-3; 7 bases are shared with TRBD1. Germline CDR1 reads GTSNPN; CDR2 reads SVGIG (reference sequence). Losses at the gene ends were 0 bases for V and 2 bases for J; bases not matched to a gene: 4. This CDR3 is built from 15 residues. The CDR3: CAWSVLTGTGNTIYF. The CDR3, as DNA: TGTGCCTGGAGTGTATTGACAGGGACTGGAAACACCATATATTTT.

The V call is TRBV6-1, the J call TRBJ1-2; TRBD1 agrees at 7 bases. V was clipped by 4 bases and J by 7 bases; unmatched bases: 6. This CDR3 has 13 amino acids. Per germline, CDR1 MNHNS and CDR2 SASEGT. CDR3 nucleotides: TGTGCCAGCAGTGTCACAGGGGAAGTTGGCTACACCTTC. Translating it yields CASSVTGEVGYTF.

This chain joins TRBV5-1 and TRBJ2-3, with TRBD1 matching 12 bases. The germline CDR1 and CDR2 sequences are SGHRS and YFSETQ. The CDR3 has 16 residues. The V gene end was trimmed by 3 bases and the J gene end by 3 bases; junction bases not matched to a gene: 5. The CDR3 DNA is TGCGCCAGCAGCTGGGGACAGGGGGCCGTGACAGATACGCAGTATTTT. This sequence encodes CASSWGQGAVTDTQYF.

The chain recombines TRBV5-1 with TRBJ2-7; perhaps TRBD2 as D (6 bases). Germline V gene data show CDR1 as SGHRS and CDR2 as YFSETQ. CDR3 length equals 14 residues. The V end lost 0 bases, the J end lost 7 bases, and 14 bases lay between the germline ends. The CDR3 bases are TGCGCCAGCAGCTTGGATGGATCCGCGGGGGAGCAGTACTTC. Translating it yields CASSLDGSAGEQYF.

The chain employs TRBV28 and TRBJ2-7, with TRBD1 matching over 7 bases. CDR3 length: 15 residues. Germline lookup yields CDR1 MDHEN and CDR2 SYDVKM. V lost 6 bases, J lost 0 bases, and 8 bases stayed unmatched. Here the CDR3 DNA reads TGTGCCAGCAGCCTGTGGACAGGCATCTCCTACGAGCAGTACTTC. Its translation is CASSLWTGISYEQYF.

The chain combines TRBV25-1 with TRBJ2-2, with 9 bases identical to TRBD2. From germline, CDR1 is MGHDK and CDR2 SYGVNS. V shed 0 bases and J 6 bases; nucleotides not matched to a gene: 8. The CDR3 has 17 residues. In nucleotides, the CDR3 is TGTGCCAGCAGTGAATATAAAAGCGGGAGGAGTGCCGGGGAGCTGTTTTTT. Its translation: CASSEYKSGRSAGELFF.

This clone showed up just once. This chain joins TRBV14 and TRBJ2-3, with 8 positions matching TRBD1. Trimming removed 1 base from V and 5 bases from J; junction bases left unmatched: 8. Germline CDR1 and CDR2: SGHDN and FVKESK. The CDR3 covers 16 residues. CDR3 residues: CASSQVGRGREDTQYF. As DNA, the CDR3 is TGTGCCAGCAGCCAAGTGGGCAGGGGGCGAGAAGATACGCAGTATTTT. The entire variable domain, with the rest obtained from reference TRBV14 and TRBJ2-3, is as follows: EAGVTQFPSHSVIEKGQTVTLRCDPISGHDNLYWYRRVMGKEIKFLLHFVKESKQDESGMPNNRFLAERTGGTYSTLKVQPAELEDSGVYFCASSQVGRGREDTQYFGPGTRLTVL.

The chain links TRBV7-9 to TRBJ1-5, with 9 nucleotides matching TRBD1. V trimming: 4 bases; J trimming: 6 bases; junction bases outside the gene matches: 4. The CDR3 extends over 14 amino acids. Germline V lookup: CDR1 SEHNR, CDR2 FQNEAQ (reference sequence). CDR3 residues: CASSSQGAGQPQHF. As DNA, the CDR3 is TGTGCCAGCAGCTCACAGGGGGCCGGTCAGCCCCAGCATTTT. Full variable domain (rest looked up from reference TRBV7-9 and TRBJ1-5): DTGVSQNPRHKITKRGQNVTFRCDPISEHNRLYWYRQTLGQGPEFLTYFQNEAQLEKSRLLSDRFSAERPKGSFSTLEIQRTEQGDSAMYLCASSSQGAGQPQHFGDGTRLSIL.

Turning to this clone: The sample carries other DNA sequences with the same CDR3. The CDR3 DNA sequence: TGTGCCAGTAGTAGGACAGGGTTCAATCAGCCCCAGCATTTT. Its protein is CASSRTGFNQPQHF. This chain uses TRBV19 with TRBJ1-5; 8 bases match TRBD1. The germline V gene has CDR1 LNHDA and CDR2 SQIVND (reference sequence). V lost 4 bases, J lost 3 bases, and 2 bases stayed unmatched. This CDR3 has 14 amino acids.

This chain uses TRBV29-1 with TRBJ1-1, with 7 bases aligning to TRBD1. Germline CDR1 and CDR2: SQVTM and ANQGSEA. The CDR3 runs 13 residues. V lost 7 bases and J lost 8; bases outside the gene matches: 13. The CDR3 protein is CSARGTEKGEAFF. The CDR3 DNA is TGCAGCGCTAGGGGGACAGAAAAGGGAGAAGCTTTCTTT.

The rearrangement links TRBV10-3 to TRBJ1-1; 9 bases line up with TRBD1. Germline CDR1 is ENHRY and CDR2 is SYGVKD. CDR3 length: 13 amino acids. V lost 3 bases to trimming and J lost 11 bases; unmatched junction nucleotides: 7. DNA for the CDR3: TGTGCCATCAGTGACCTGACAGGGGGTACGGCTTTCTTT. This encodes CAISDLTGGTAFF.

The rearrangement joins TRBV28 to TRBJ1-4; D remains ambiguous. CDR1 and CDR2 (germline): MDHEN, SYDVKM. Deletions cut 8 bases from V and 13 bases from J, with 20 bases between. The CDR3 is 13 amino acids. The CDR3 nucleotides read TGTGCCAGCGGTGTCGCCCAGACCAGGAGACTGTTTTTT. It is translated as CASGVAQTRRLFF.

The chain carries TRBV28 and TRBJ1-1; D ambiguous. The CDR3 is 15 amino acids. In germline, CDR1 is MDHEN, CDR2 SYDVKM. Trimming took 4 bases from V and 10 from J, leaving 22 bases between them. In DNA, the CDR3 is TGTGCCAGCAGTTCCACCACGGAAGGGCAAGGGCGAGCTTTCTTT. This encodes CASSSTTEGQGRAFF.

This clone was seen just once. The chain combines TRBV20-1 with TRBJ1-2, with D hard to call. Trimming removed 0 bases from V and 10 bases from J, with 6 bases in between. There are 10 residues in the CDR3. The germline V gene has CDR1 DFQATT and CDR2 SNEGSKA (reference sequence). CDR3 loop: CSARDFLYTF. In nucleotides, the CDR3 is TGCAGTGCTAGAGATTTCCTCTACACCTTC.

There are a few counts of this clone. The same CDR3 can be traced to other DNA sequences in this sample. The chain combines TRBV19 with TRBJ2-2; D uncertain. The V gene's germline CDR1 is LNHDA and CDR2 SQIVND (reference sequence). This CDR3 has 15 residues. Trimming removed 5 bases from V and 2 bases from J, with 12 bases in between. CDR3 region: CASSPRSLNTGELFF. CDR3 DNA: TGTGCCAGTAGTCCCCGCTCGCTTAACACCGGGGAGCTGTTTTTT.

The chain carries TRBV30 and TRBJ2-6; the D gene is possibly TRBD2 (5 bases). In germline, CDR1 is GTSNPN, CDR2 SVGIG (reference sequence). The V gene lost 7 bases and the J gene lost 4 bases, with 14 bases spanning the gap. This CDR3 spans 14 amino acids. The CDR3 here is CAYQESGGANVLTF. The DNA for the CDR3 is TGTGCCTACCAGGAGTCGGGAGGGGCCAACGTCCTGACTTTC.

The V gene is TRBV25-1, the J gene TRBJ2-2, with D possibly being TRBD1 or TRBD2 (5 bases each). CDR1 MGHDK and CDR2 SYGVNS come from the germline V gene. The CDR3 sequence is 15 residues long. Trimming shortened V by 2 bases and J by 5 bases, and 12 bases separated the two germline ends. The CDR3 DNA reads as TGTGCCAGCAGTGAAGTGAGGGGATGGACCGGGGAGCTGTTTTTT. The encoded protein is CASSEVRGWTGELFF.

The chain recombines TRBV7-3 with TRBJ1-6; D remains unclear. The V gene lost 4 bases and the J gene lost 8 bases, with 9 bases spanning the gap. The CDR3 covers 13 residues. Germline V gene lookup returns CDR1 SGHTA and CDR2 FQGTGA. CDR3 DNA: TGTGCCAGCAGCTCCCAGAGGGATTCACCCCTCCACTTT. It encodes CASSSQRDSPLHF.

This clone is a singleton in its sample. The chain couples TRBV2 to TRBJ1-5; 11 bases align to TRBD1. Unmatched junction bases numbered 5, after V lost 4 bases and J lost 6 bases. The CDR3 totals 15 residues. CDR1 is SNHLY, CDR2 FYNNEI, per germline. The CDR3 region has the DNA TGTGCCAGCAGTGGTGGACAGGGGGCAGTTCAGCCCCAGCATTTT. This codes for CASSGGQGAVQPQHF. Supplemented by reference TRBV2 and TRBJ1-5, the full variable domain reads EPEVTQTPSHQVTQMGQEVILRCVPISNHLYFYWYRQILGQKVEFLVSFYNNEISEKSEIFDDQFSVERPDGSNFTLKIRSTKLEDSAMYFCASSGGQGAVQPQHFGDGTRLSIL.

The CDR3 DNA reads as TGTGCCAGCAGTGAATCAGGGTTTGGCTACACCTTC. The encoded protein is CASSESGFGYTF. The rearrangement links TRBV6-4 to TRBJ1-2, with a possible D match to TRBD1 (5 bases). Germline CDR1 is MRHNA and CDR2 is SNTAGT. Trimming shortened V by 3 bases and J by 7 bases, and 9 bases separated the two germline ends. CDR3 length equals 12 residues.

In this sample, this clone turned up many times. The chain uses TRBV6-5 and TRBJ2-3; the D is unclear. There are 13 residues in the CDR3. The V end was cut by 6 bases, the J end by 4 bases, with 11 bases between. CDR1 and CDR2 (germline): MNHEY, SVGAGI. Written as DNA, the CDR3 is TGTGCCAGCAGGACAAGTATCCCAGATACGCAGTATTTT. Protein sequence: CASRTSIPDTQYF.

The chain couples TRBV19 to TRBJ2-1; 11 nucleotides align to TRBD2. V lost 4 bases and J lost 0; bases outside the gene matches: 8. Germline CDR1 and CDR2: LNHDA and SQIVND (reference sequence). CDR3 length: 18 amino acids. CDR3 sequence (DNA): TGTGCCAGTAGTACCCAGACTAGCGGGACTTTCTCCTACAATGAGCAGTTCTTC. Translating it yields CASSTQTSGTFSYNEQFF.

The CDR3, as DNA: TGTGCCAGTAGTTTGGACAGGGGATCAGAAAAACTGTTTTTT. Translation gives CASSLDRGSEKLFF. The rearrangement links TRBV19 to TRBJ1-4; TRBD1 aligns across 9 bases. Germline-derived CDR1 and CDR2 are LNHDA and SQIVND (reference sequence). Trimming cost V 5 bases and J 8 bases; bases outside gene matches: 6. The CDR3 is 14 amino acids.